The entry that follows covers one TCR beta chain sequence. Authors' methods: How many nucleated cells were present was estimated from reference gene primer amplification. The table came from immunoSEQ multiplex PCR; TCRdb's copy has only in-frame clones and leaves some out. D and trimming were read from the DNA, whereas the V and J calls and clone size are those reported in that table. The table includes about 180,000 clones, 70% to 90% detected once. The CDR3 loop spans 15 amino acids. Unmatched junction bases numbered 3, after V lost 2 bases and J lost 1 base. From germline, CDR1 is SEHNR and CDR2 FQNEAQ (reference sequence). The data belong to a study of blood T cell repertoires in COVID-19. Study information: Specimens from acute and convalescent COVID-19 originated in the United States, Italy and Spain. PBMCs, B-cell-depleted T cells, or T cells provided the cDNA or gDNA that made up the material.

The TCR was taken from a middle-aged man with active or convalescent COVID-19. This chain joins TRBV7-9 and TRBJ1-1; TRBD1 matches 8 bases. The sample comprised peripheral blood. The CDR3 sequence: CASSLPTGANTEAFF. CDR3 bases: TGTGCCAGCAGCTTACCGACAGGGGCGAACACTGAAGCTTTCTTT. The full variable domain, with the rest looked up from reference TRBV7-9 and TRBJ1-1, is DTGVSQNPRHKITKRGQNVTFRCDPISEHNRLYWYRQTLGQGPEFLTYFQNEAQLEKSRLLSDRFSAERPKGSFSTLEIQRTEQGDSAMYLCASSLPTGANTEAFFGQGTRLTVV.